The next 15 T cell receptor beta chains were all read from a single sample in a study of CD8 T cells in ankylosing spondylitis. TCRdb analysed the 5' RACE reads with MiXCR anew, one entry per CDR3 protein. The sample contains some 90,000 distinct CDR3 sequences, 27% of which appear only once. The sequencing sample was made of blood, either unsorted or a sorted T cell fraction (not recorded which). The receptors originated from a male donor with ankylosing spondylitis or in good health (not recorded which).

The count of this clonotype is one. The chain links TRBV5-1 to TRBJ2-2; 7 positions agree with TRBD2. After removal of 0 bases from V and 6 bases from J, the junction contained 17 bases not matched to a gene. Germline V gene data show CDR1 as SGHRS and CDR2 as YFSETQ. CDR3 length: 19 amino acids. The CDR3 DNA follows: TGCGCCAGCAGCTTGGGTATGGGTGCGGGAGCCGGGTCCGCCGGGGAGCTGTTTTTT. This sequence encodes CASSLGMGAGAGSAGELFF.

This clonotype was detected ten times or more. The CDR3 loop reads CASSRPGGMNTEAFF. Here the CDR3 DNA reads TGTGCCAGCAGCCGGCCGGGAGGGATGAACACTGAAGCTTTCTTT. The chain carries TRBV3-1 and TRBJ1-1; D remains unclear. V was clipped by 4 bases and J by 0 bases, with 12 bases between them. The germline V gene encodes CDR1 LGHDT and CDR2 YNNKEL (reference sequence). This CDR3 is 15 amino acids long. The complete variable domain, with remaining parts taken from reference TRBV3-1 and TRBJ1-1, reads DTAVSQTPKYLVTQMGNDKSIKCEQNLGHDTMYWYKQDSKKFLKIMFSYNNKELIINETVPNRFSPKSPDKAHLNLHINSLELGDSAVYFCASSRPGGMNTEAFFGQGTRLTVV.

This clonotype was picked up a small number of times. The genes are TRBV27 and TRBJ1-2, with D maybe TRBD1 (5 bases). The length of the CDR3 is 12 residues. Trimming pared 8 bases from V and 7 bases from J, leaving 14 bases between. The germline gives CDR1 MNHEY, CDR2 SMNVEV (reference sequence). The CDR3 DNA reads as TGTGCCAGCTGGGCCCAGGGCGGTGGCTACACCTTC. Translating it yields CASWAQGGGYTF.

V gene TRBV6-6 combines with J gene TRBJ2-1; either TRBD1 or TRBD2 may supply D (6 bases each). The length of the CDR3 is 12 residues. Germline assignment: CDR1 MNHNY and CDR2 SVGAGI (reference sequence). Trimming cost V 7 bases and J 5 bases, with 9 bases left between them. CDR3 loop: CASTRGDNEQFF. As DNA, the CDR3 is TGTGCCAGCACTAGGGGGGACAATGAGCAGTTCTTC.

This clonotype came up a few times. The V and J genes are TRBV9 and TRBJ1-4; D unresolved. CDR3 length: 16 amino acids. The germline V and J ends were trimmed by 2 bases and 3 bases, with 14 bases remaining between them. CDR1 SGDLS and CDR2 YYNGEE come from the germline V gene. CDR3 loop: CASSVVAGTANEKLFF. The CDR3 DNA follows: TGTGCCAGCAGCGTCGTCGCAGGTACAGCTAATGAAAAACTGTTTTTT. Full variable domain (rest looked up from reference TRBV9 and TRBJ1-4): DSGVTQTPKHLITATGQRVTLRCSPRSGDLSVYWYQQSLDQGLQFLIQYYNGEERAKGNILERFSAQQFPDLHSELNLSSLELGDSALYFCASSVVAGTANEKLFFGSGTQLSVL.

The J gene is TRBJ2-6, the V gene TRBV29-1, with D hard to call. Between the trimmed V and J ends, which lost 4 bases and 0 bases, there was a span of 4 bases. The germline gives CDR1 SQVTM, CDR2 ANQGSEA. The CDR3 is 13 residues long. CDR3 region: CSVGVSGANVLTF. Written as DNA, the CDR3 is TGCAGCGTTGGGGTCTCTGGGGCCAACGTCCTGACTTTC.

V gene TRBV12-3 or TRBV12-4 combines with J gene TRBJ1-5, with TRBD1 as a possible D gene (6 bases). The CDR3 has 14 amino acids. V was shortened by 3 bases and J by 6 bases, with 12 bases between the two germline ends. The CDR3 here is CASSFGGAGQPQHF. CDR3 in DNA: TGTGCCAGCAGTTTCGGGGGGGCTGGTCAGCCCCAGCATTTT.

The chain has TRBV6-5 and TRBJ1-1; D is unclear. The V gene lost 2 bases and the J gene lost 4 bases, with 11 bases spanning the gap. CDR3 length equals 14 residues. From germline, CDR1 is MNHEY and CDR2 SVGAGI. The CDR3 region has the DNA TGTGCCAGCAGTTACGAGGGCAGTAGCACTGAAGCTTTCTTT. The encoded protein is CASSYEGSSTEAFF.

The CDR3: CSAREYRYTGELFF. CDR3 in DNA: TGCAGTGCTAGGGAGTACCGCTACACCGGGGAGCTGTTTTTT. The chain links TRBV20-1 to TRBJ2-2; D is ambiguous. The CDR3 is 14 amino acids. The V end lost 3 bases, the J end lost 3 bases, and 11 bases lay between the germline ends. Germline V gives CDR1 DFQATT, CDR2 SNEGSKA (reference sequence).

The chain joins TRBV28 to TRBJ1-5, with D tentatively TRBD1 (5 bases). CDR3 length: 15 residues. Per germline, CDR1 MDHEN and CDR2 SYDVKM. The V end lost 6 bases, the J end lost 2 bases, and 14 bases lay between the germline ends. The CDR3 DNA sequence: TGTGCCAGCAGACAAGACGGAGGGGGCAATCAGCCCCAGCATTTT. This sequence encodes CASRQDGGGNQPQHF.

The chain couples TRBV5-1 to TRBJ1-1; TRBD1 matches at 7 bases. The J segment lost 2 bases and the V segment lost 1 base, leaving 2 bases of the junction unmatched. Germline CDR1 and CDR2: SGHRS and YFSETQ. The CDR3 is made up of 14 amino acids. DNA of the CDR3: TGCGCCAGCAGCTTGTGGACAGGAAACACTGAAGCTTTCTTT. Amino acids: CASSLWTGNTEAFF. Variable domain in full (rest from reference TRBV5-1 and TRBJ1-1): KAGVTQTPRYLIKTRGQQVTLSCSPISGHRSVSWYQQTPGQGLQFLFEYFSETQRNKGNFPGRFSGRQFSNSRSEMNVSTLELGDSALYLCASSLWTGNTEAFFGQGTRLTVV.

V is TRBV10-3 and J is TRBJ2-7; 7 bases line up with TRBD1. Germline V gene lookup returns CDR1 ENHRY and CDR2 SYGVKD. CDR3 length equals 14 residues. V lost 10 bases to trimming and J lost 0 bases; unmatched junction nucleotides: 9. CDR3 amino acids: CASSLRGISYEQYF. For the CDR3, the DNA is TGTGCCAGCAGCCTCAGGGGGATCTCCTACGAGCAGTACTTC.

A few counts support this clonotype. V is TRBV12-3 or TRBV12-4 and J is TRBJ2-7; 7 nucleotides agree with TRBD2. This CDR3 spans 15 amino acids. Trimming at V came to 7 bases and at J to 2 bases, leaving 11 bases not matched to a gene. The CDR3 protein is CASTPRTGGPYEQYF. The DNA for the CDR3 is TGTGCCAGCACCCCCCGTACGGGAGGCCCCTACGAGCAGTACTTC.

The table lists this clonotype with many counts. The rearrangement links TRBV20-1 to TRBJ2-1; 12 bases line up with TRBD1. This CDR3 is built from 11 residues. V was pared by 6 bases and J by 10 bases, with 1 base of the junction left unmatched. The germline gives CDR1 DFQATT, CDR2 SNEGSKA (reference sequence). The CDR3 sequence: CSAGTGGEQFF. The CDR3 region has the DNA TGCAGTGCCGGGACAGGGGGCGAGCAGTTCTTC.

This clonotype turned up a few times. The rearrangement links TRBV7-6 to TRBJ2-7, with D perhaps TRBD2 (6 bases). Trimming shortened V by 5 bases and J by 3 bases, and 14 bases separated the two germline ends. The CDR3 extends over 14 amino acids. Per the germline V gene, CDR1 is SGHVS and CDR2 is FNYEAQ. CDR3 sequence reads: CASSHGLRNYEQYF. The CDR3 DNA reads TGTGCCAGCAGCCACGGACTAAGAAACTACGAGCAGTACTTC.